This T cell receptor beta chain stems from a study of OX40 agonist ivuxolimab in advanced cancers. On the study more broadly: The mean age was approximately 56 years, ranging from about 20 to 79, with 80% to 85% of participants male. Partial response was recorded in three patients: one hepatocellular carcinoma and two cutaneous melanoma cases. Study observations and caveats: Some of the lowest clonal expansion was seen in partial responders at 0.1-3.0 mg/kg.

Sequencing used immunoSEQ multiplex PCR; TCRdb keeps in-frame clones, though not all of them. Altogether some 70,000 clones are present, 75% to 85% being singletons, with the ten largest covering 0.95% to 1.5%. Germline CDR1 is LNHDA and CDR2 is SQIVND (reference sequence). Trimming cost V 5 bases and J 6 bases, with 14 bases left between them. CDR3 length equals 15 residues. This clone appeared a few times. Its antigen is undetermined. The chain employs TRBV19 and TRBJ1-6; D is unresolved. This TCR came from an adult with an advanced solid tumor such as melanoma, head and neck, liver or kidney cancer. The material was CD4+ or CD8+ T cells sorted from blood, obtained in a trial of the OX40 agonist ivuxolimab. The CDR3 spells CASSPERSLNSPLHF. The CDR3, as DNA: TGTGCCAGTAGTCCTGAACGCAGCCTTAATTCACCCCTCCACTTT.